The TCR beta chain described here comes from a study of shared clonotypes between healthy human individuals. Study at large: The study used three CD4 naive, three CD4 memory, two CD8 naive and one CD8 memory plate per donor.

All donors qualified as healthy HIV-negative adults and had experienced no recent acute infections or vaccinations. Nashville, Tennessee was home to all donors, each a Caucasian adult. Profiled with immunoSEQ multiplex PCR; TCRdb holds only in-frame clones, not every one. The sample contains some 1,600,000 clones, nearly 99% of which appear only once. The study's findings and limits: Generation probabilities were higher for clonotypes shared across all four sorted-subset donors than for unshared ones.

Regarding this clone: Its specificity is unknown.

CDR1 SGHAT and CDR2 FQNNGV come from the germline V gene. CDR3 size: 12 residues. V shed 11 bases and J shed 1 base, with 8 bases lying between them. Sample: naive CD4+ T cells sorted from blood. The subset denotes: CD45RA+ positively selected. The chain is built from TRBV11-2 and TRBJ2-2, with D unclear. The origin of this receptor is a man in his thirties or forties in good health. DNA for the CDR3: TGTGCCTCAGAGGAGAACACCGGGGAGCTGTTTTTT. It is translated as CASEENTGELFF.